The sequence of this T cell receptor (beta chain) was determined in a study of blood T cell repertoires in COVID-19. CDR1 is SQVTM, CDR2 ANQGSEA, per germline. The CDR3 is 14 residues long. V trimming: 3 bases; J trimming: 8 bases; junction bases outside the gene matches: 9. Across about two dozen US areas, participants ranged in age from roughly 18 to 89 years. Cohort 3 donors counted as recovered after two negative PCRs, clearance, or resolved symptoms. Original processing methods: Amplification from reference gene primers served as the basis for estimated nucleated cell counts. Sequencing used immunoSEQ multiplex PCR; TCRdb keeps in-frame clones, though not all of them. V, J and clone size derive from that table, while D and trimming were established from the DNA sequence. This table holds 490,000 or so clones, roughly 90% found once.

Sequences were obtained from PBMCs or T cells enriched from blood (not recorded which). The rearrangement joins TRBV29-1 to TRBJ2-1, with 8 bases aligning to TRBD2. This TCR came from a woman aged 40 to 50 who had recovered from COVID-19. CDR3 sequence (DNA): TGCAGCGTTGATCCCCTCGCGGGAGGAGATGAGCAGTTCTTC. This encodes CSVDPLAGGDEQFF.